The 17 T cell receptor beta chains reported below all come from one sample, sequenced in a study of shared clonotypes between healthy human individuals. TCRdb keeps only in-frame clones here, not all; method: immunoSEQ multiplex PCR. Among over a million clones, around 74% were seen once, and the ten largest hold about 1.5%. The sample was memory CD4+ T cells sorted from blood. The sample's subset: CD45RA-negative fraction. The receptors stem from a man in his late teens or twenties in good health.

In this sample, this clone turned up a few times. V gene TRBV23-1 combines with J gene TRBJ2-5, with 8 positions matching TRBD2. TRBV23-1 is designated an ORF whose function remains uncertain. V gave up 8 bases and J gave up 5 bases; unmatched junction bases: 10. The CDR3 sequence is 14 residues long. This CDR3 is CASDSGGKNETQYF. CDR3 sequence (DNA): TGCGCCAGCGACTCGGGGGGGAAGAACGAGACCCAGTACTTC.

The chain employs TRBV7-9 and TRBJ1-1; D gene ambiguous. Per the germline V gene, CDR1 is SEHNR and CDR2 is FQNEAQ (reference sequence). The CDR3 extends over 14 amino acids. Between the trimmed V and J ends, which lost 2 bases and 4 bases, there was a span of 11 bases. The CDR3: CASSLSGVATEAFF. DNA for the CDR3: TGTGCCAGCAGCTTAAGCGGGGTGGCCACTGAAGCTTTCTTT.

The chain joins TRBV5-6 to TRBJ1-6; 7 bases align to TRBD1. The germline V gene has CDR1 SGHDT and CDR2 YYEEEE. Trimming cost V 4 bases and J 0 bases; bases outside gene matches: 10. The CDR3 covers 18 residues. This chain's CDR3 is CASSLFTGASSYNSPLHF. The CDR3 DNA reads as TGTGCCAGCAGCCTATTTACAGGGGCGAGCTCCTATAATTCACCCCTCCACTTT.

V is TRBV5-1 and J is TRBJ2-5, with D unclear. The V and J ends lost 1 base and 2 bases respectively, with 9 bases between them. The germline gives CDR1 SGHRS, CDR2 YFSETQ. The CDR3 is 14 amino acids. The CDR3 DNA reads as TGCGCCAGCAGCTTGTGGGCAGCTCAAGAGACCCAGTACTTC. It specifies CASSLWAAQETQYF.

This clone was recorded once. The chain employs TRBV19 and TRBJ2-5, with 7 bases fitting TRBD1. V shed 8 bases and J 3 bases; nucleotides not matched to a gene: 6. Germline assignment: CDR1 LNHDA and CDR2 SQIVND (reference sequence). CDR3 length: 13 amino acids. As DNA, the CDR3 is TGTGCCAGTCGCAAAACAGGGGAAGAGACCCAGTACTTC. It translates to CASRKTGEETQYF.

V gene TRBV30 combines with J gene TRBJ2-5; a weak D match, TRBD2 (6 bases). Germline CDR1 reads GTSNPN; CDR2 reads SVGIG (reference sequence). The V end was cut by 1 base, the J end by 2 bases, with 11 bases between. The CDR3 runs to 14 residues. The chain's CDR3 is CAWSALAFQETQYF. CDR3 in DNA: TGTGCCTGGAGTGCCCTAGCGTTTCAAGAGACCCAGTACTTC.

About this clone: The sample holds other DNA sequences that translate to the same CDR3. The chain recombines TRBV29-1 with TRBJ1-1, with 7 bases aligning to TRBD1. The germline V gene encodes CDR1 SQVTM and CDR2 ANQGSEA. This CDR3 contains 12 residues. Unmatched junction bases numbered 1, after V lost 6 bases and J lost 0 bases. The CDR3 nucleotides are TGCAGCGTGGGACAGATGAACACTGAAGCTTTCTTT. This codes for CSVGQMNTEAFF.

The V call is TRBV4-1, the J call TRBJ1-1, with 12 bases matching TRBD1. CDR3 length: 19 residues. The junction had 17 bases not matched to a gene; V was cut back by 4 bases and J by 5 bases. Germline V CDR1 and CDR2: MGHRA, YSYEKL. The CDR3 sequence is CASSPNRDRGRIVRTEAFF. The CDR3 DNA follows: TGCGCCAGCAGCCCGAACCGGGACAGGGGGCGCATCGTTCGGACTGAAGCTTTCTTT.

The V and J genes are TRBV11-3 and TRBJ2-3; TRBD2 is a possible D gene (5 bases). This CDR3 is 15 amino acids long. V was pared by 6 bases and J by 4 bases, with 17 bases between. Looked up from germline, CDR1 is SGHNT and CDR2 is YENEEA. The CDR3, as DNA: TGTGCCAGCAGTTCCAGAGGACTTGGGTCAGATACGCAGTATTTT. Translating it yields CASSSRGLGSDTQYF.

V is TRBV7-9 and J is TRBJ1-6; a weak D match, TRBD1 (5 bases). The CDR3 sequence is 15 residues long. Trimming cost V 5 bases and J 6 bases, with 14 bases left between them. The germline V gene encodes CDR1 SEHNR and CDR2 FQNEAQ (reference sequence). CDR3 region: CASSPGREINSPLHF. In DNA, the CDR3 is TGTGCCAGCAGCCCGGGACGGGAAATTAATTCACCCCTCCACTTT. Full variable domain (missing parts from reference TRBV7-9 and TRBJ1-6): DTGVSQNPRHKITKRGQNVTFRCDPISEHNRLYWYRQTLGQGPEFLTYFQNEAQLEKSRLLSDRFSAERPKGSFSTLEIQRTEQGDSAMYLCASSPGREINSPLHFGNGTRLTVT.

The CDR3 DNA follows: TGTGCCTGTAAGACCCTGTCCCCCGGGGAGCTGTTTTTT. This sequence encodes CACKTLSPGELFF. The rearrangement joins TRBV30 to TRBJ2-2; the D is unclear. The CDR3 loop spans 13 amino acids. The germline V gene encodes CDR1 GTSNPN and CDR2 SVGIG (reference sequence). V lost 6 bases to trimming and J lost 6 bases, with 14 bases between them.

The chain combines TRBV7-9 with TRBJ2-3; D ambiguous. Trimming removed 1 base at V and 4 bases at J, with 12 bases between. Per germline, CDR1 SEHNR and CDR2 FQNEAQ (reference sequence). The CDR3 contains 15 residues. The CDR3 nucleotides read TGTGCCAGCAGCTTAGGGTACCCGCGCGCAGATACGCAGTATTTT. It codes for CASSLGYPRADTQYF.

About this clone: This sample also contains other DNA sequences that code for the same CDR3. The V and J genes are TRBV6-5 and TRBJ2-5, with D unclear. Per germline, CDR1 MNHEY and CDR2 SVGAGI. V gave up 0 bases and J gave up 1 base, with 6 bases separating them. The length of the CDR3 is 14 residues. The CDR3 is CASSYSALQETQYF. In DNA, the CDR3 is TGTGCCAGCAGTTACTCGGCGCTCCAAGAGACCCAGTACTTC.

The chain recombines TRBV5-1 with TRBJ2-7; maybe TRBD2 (7 bases). Trimming shortened V by 0 bases and J by 4 bases, and 20 bases separated the two germline ends. Per the germline V gene, CDR1 is SGHRS and CDR2 is YFSETQ. CDR3 length: 17 amino acids. CDR3 sequence: CASSLESKGRGGYEQYF. The CDR3 DNA reads as TGCGCCAGCAGCTTGGAATCGAAAGGTAGGGGGGGTTACGAGCAGTACTTC.

J is TRBJ2-2 and V is TRBV5-1; D call uncertain. The CDR3 covers 13 residues. Germline CDR1 and CDR2: SGHRS and YFSETQ. V lost 5 bases to trimming and J lost 1 base, with 6 bases between them. Written as DNA, the CDR3 is TGCGCCAGCAGTTCCAGGAACACCGGGGAGCTGTTTTTT. Translation gives CASSSRNTGELFF.

This clone has a single count. The rearrangement joins TRBV2 to TRBJ2-5, with D possibly being TRBD1 (5 bases). V was cut by 4 bases and J by 5 bases, with 17 bases left in between. Germline CDR1 and CDR2: SNHLY and FYNNEI. The CDR3 is 15 amino acids. DNA of the CDR3: TGTGCCAGCAGTGGTACAGGTGCTCCCGGGGAGACCCAGTACTTC. Translating it yields CASSGTGAPGETQYF.

The chain links TRBV7-2 to TRBJ2-7, with D tentatively TRBD2 (6 bases). This CDR3 spans 14 amino acids. Between the trimmed V and J ends, which lost 5 bases and 6 bases, there was a span of 17 bases. Germline V gives CDR1 SGHTA, CDR2 FQGNSA. The chain's CDR3 is CASSVNPGLGEQYF. For the CDR3, the DNA is TGTGCCAGCAGCGTAAACCCGGGACTGGGCGAGCAGTACTTC.